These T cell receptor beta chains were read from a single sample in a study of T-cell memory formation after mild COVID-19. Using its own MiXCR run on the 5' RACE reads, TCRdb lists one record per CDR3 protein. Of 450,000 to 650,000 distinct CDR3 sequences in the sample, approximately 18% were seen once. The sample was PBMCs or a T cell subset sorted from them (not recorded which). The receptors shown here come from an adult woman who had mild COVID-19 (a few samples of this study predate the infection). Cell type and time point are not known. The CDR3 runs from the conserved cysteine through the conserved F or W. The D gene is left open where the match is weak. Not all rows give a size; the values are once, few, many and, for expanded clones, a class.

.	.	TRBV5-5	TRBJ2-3	CASRPLTDTQYF	TGTGCCAGCAGGCCCCTCACAGATACGCAGTATTTT
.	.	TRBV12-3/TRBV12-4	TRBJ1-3	CASRDGTAGNTIYF	TGTGCCAGCAGGGACGGGACCGCTGGAAACACCATATATTTT
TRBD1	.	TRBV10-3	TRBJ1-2	CAISEPLGQGMDYGYTF	TGTGCCATCAGTGAGCCGCTGGGACAGGGGATGGACTATGGCTACACCTTC
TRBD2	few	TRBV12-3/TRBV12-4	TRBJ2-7	CASSPSGRASYEQYF	TGTGCCAGCAGTCCCAGCGGGAGGGCCTCCTACGAGCAGTACTTC
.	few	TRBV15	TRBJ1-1	CATSRGGIGAFF	TGTGCCACCAGCAGAGGGGGAATCGGGGCTTTCTTT
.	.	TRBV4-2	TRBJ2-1	CASTTNPGPYNEQFF	TGTGCCAGCACCACGAATCCGGGACCATACAATGAGCAGTTCTTC
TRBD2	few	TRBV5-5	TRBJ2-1	CASTRRELAVSAVHNEQFF	TGTGCCAGCACCCGGAGGGAACTAGCGGTTTCGGCAGTACACAATGAGCAGTTCTTC
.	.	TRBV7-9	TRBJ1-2	CASSLARGSRGYTF	TGTGCCAGCAGCTTAGCGAGAGGGAGTCGAGGCTACACCTTC
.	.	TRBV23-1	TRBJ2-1	CASFLWEQFF	TGCGCCAGCTTCCTTTGGGAGCAGTTCTTC
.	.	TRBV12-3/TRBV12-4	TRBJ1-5	CASSQSGVLGQPQHF	TGTGCCAGCAGCCAGAGCGGGGTATTGGGTCAGCCCCAGCATTTT
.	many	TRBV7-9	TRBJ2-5	CASSLGFETQYF	TGTGCCAGCAGCTTGGGGTTTGAGACCCAGTACTTC
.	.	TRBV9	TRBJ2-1	CASSVEGASPHEQFF	TGTGCCAGCAGCGTAGAAGGGGCTAGCCCGCATGAGCAGTTCTTC
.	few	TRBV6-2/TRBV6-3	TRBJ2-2	CASSSSPPNGELFF	TGTGCCAGCAGTTCTAGCCCTCCGAACGGGGAGCTGTTTTTT
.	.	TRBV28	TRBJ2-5	CASSPRGESQETQYF	TGTGCCAGCAGTCCCAGGGGGGAAAGCCAAGAGACCCAGTACTTC
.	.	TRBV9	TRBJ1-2	CASSLLTAVTGYTF	TGTGCCAGCAGCCTCCTTACCGCGGTTACTGGCTACACCTTC
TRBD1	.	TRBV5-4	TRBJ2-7	CASSRIAGTVKGEQYF	TGTGCCAGCAGCAGGATCGCCGGGACAGTTAAGGGCGAGCAGTACTTC
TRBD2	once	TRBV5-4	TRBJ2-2	CASSLVGGDTGELFF	TGTGCCAGCAGCTTGGTTGGGGGGGACACCGGGGAGCTGTTTTTT
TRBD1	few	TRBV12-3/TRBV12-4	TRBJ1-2	CASSTGGNYGYTF	TGTGCCAGCTCCACAGGGGGCAACTATGGCTACACCTTC
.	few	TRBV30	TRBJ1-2	CAWSRQGVGGYTF	TGTGCCTGGAGTAGACAAGGCGTGGGCGGCTACACCTTC
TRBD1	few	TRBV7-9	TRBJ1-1	CASTKGDRGSNEAFF	TGTGCCAGCACCAAAGGGGACAGGGGGTCGAATGAAGCTTTCTTT
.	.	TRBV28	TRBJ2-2	CASSPMGGSNTGELFF	TGTGCCAGCAGCCCTATGGGGGGATCTAACACCGGGGAGCTGTTTTTT
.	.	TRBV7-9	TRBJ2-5	CASSLGVSGQETQYF	TGTGCCAGCAGCTTAGGAGTCAGCGGCCAAGAGACCCAGTACTTC
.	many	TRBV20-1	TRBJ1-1	CSASPGAALNTEAFF	TGCAGTGCTAGCCCCGGGGCAGCGTTGAACACTGAAGCTTTCTTT
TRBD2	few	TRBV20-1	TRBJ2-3	CSGETSGRFGNTQYF	TGCAGTGGCGAGACTAGCGGGAGGTTCGGAAATACGCAGTATTTT
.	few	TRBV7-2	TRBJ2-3	CASSHGPVGDTQYF	TGTGCCAGCAGCCATGGGCCGGTGGGAGATACGCAGTATTTT
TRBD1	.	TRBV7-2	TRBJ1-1	CASSPGDRGRLTDEAFF	TGTGCCAGCAGCCCTGGGGACAGGGGGCGCTTGACAGATGAAGCTTTCTTT
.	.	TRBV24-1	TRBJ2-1	CATRDQDTSYNEQFF	TGTGCCACCAGGGATCAGGACACCTCCTACAATGAGCAGTTCTTC
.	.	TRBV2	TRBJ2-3	CASSENPDLDTQYF	TGTGCCAGCAGTGAAAACCCGGACCTTGATACGCAGTATTTT
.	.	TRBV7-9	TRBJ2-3	CASSLFPGPEGTDTQYF	TGTGCCAGCAGCTTATTCCCCGGTCCGGAGGGCACAGATACGCAGTATTTT
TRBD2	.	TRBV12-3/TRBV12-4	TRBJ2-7	CASGGDYYEQYF	TGTGCCAGCGGGGGGGACTACTACGAGCAGTACTTC
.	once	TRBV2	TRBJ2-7	CATEGGLWLWEQYF	TGTGCCACGGAGGGGGGACTATGGCTTTGGGAGCAGTACTTC
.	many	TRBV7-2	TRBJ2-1	CASSWLTFVSFYNEQFF	TGTGCCAGCAGCTGGCTGACGTTCGTTAGTTTCTACAATGAGCAGTTCTTC
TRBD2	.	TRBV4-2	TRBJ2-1	CASSLWTSGVSYNEQFF	TGTGCCAGCAGCCTCTGGACTAGCGGGGTCTCCTACAATGAGCAGTTCTTC